This TCR beta chain was documented in a study of early T cells in non-severe SARS-CoV-2 infection. Looking at the study overall: Sequencing of unsorted whole blood was done on bulk RNA, leaving chains unpaired. Study results and limitations: Database matching using VDJdb favored anti-spike CD8 responses, with private and CD4 specificities left missing.

The V gene's germline CDR1 is LGHNA and CDR2 YSLEER. The CDR3 is made up of 17 amino acids. V lost 0 bases, J lost 8 bases, and 12 bases stayed unmatched. Unique molecular identifiers (one per individual cDNA molecule) were attached. TCRdb re-analysed the 5' RACE reads in MiXCR, keeping a single row per CDR3 protein. The data show 60,000 or so distinct CDR3 sequences, about 10% seen once. Details on this clonotype: Antigen: not known.

The clonotype comes from an adult who was a healthcare worker with PCR-confirmed SARS-CoV-2 infection or an uninfected control (not recorded which). V and J are TRBV4-3 and TRBJ2-1; 8 bases are a match to TRBD2. Material for sequencing was whole blood. The CDR3 spells CASSQEGPMGLVYEQFF. CDR3 bases: TGCGCCAGCAGCCAAGAAGGGCCCATGGGACTAGTCTATGAGCAGTTCTTC.